The 2 T cell receptor beta chains reported below all come from one sample, sequenced in a study of T cells in Graves' hyperthyroidism and ophthalmopathy (dated by TCRdb to about 2019). Library creation used multiplex PCR. Sequencing was carried out with an Illumina HiSeq 2000. The TCR beta CDR3 regions were amplified from the RNA transcripts. A first-round RT-PCR of the TCR CDR3 used the HTBI primer set with the Qiagen OneStep RT-PCR kit. The public sequencing data were trimmed at Q25 with fastp and processed into clonotypes with MiXCR by TCRdb, which kept only in-frame beta chains. CDR3 protein sequences are deduplicated, and each keeps its most common genes and DNA. Within this sample are about 600,000 distinct CDR3 sequences, with more than 14% of them counted one time only. 9.5% to 15% of the sample is held by the ten biggest clonotypes. Sequences were obtained from blood. These receptors were taken from a woman in her forties or fifties with Graves' ophthalmopathy.

This clonotype was found a few times. The chain joins TRBV6-6 to TRBJ2-1; perhaps D is TRBD1 or TRBD2 (6 bases each). V was trimmed by 2 bases and J by 12 bases, leaving 17 bases between them. CDR3 length equals 14 residues. In germline, CDR1 is MNHNY, CDR2 SVGAGI (reference sequence). The CDR3 here is CASSYGGLGGGQFF. The CDR3 DNA is TGTGCCAGCAGTTACGGGGGCCTCGGAGGGGGGCAGTTCTTC.

This clonotype was counted ten times or more. V is TRBV7-8 and J is TRBJ2-3; 7 bases line up with TRBD2. CDR1 and CDR2 from the germline V gene are SGHVS and FQNEAQ. Trimming cost V 1 base and J 1 base; bases outside gene matches: 8. CDR3 length: 17 residues. The DNA for the CDR3 is TGTGCCAGCAGCTTAGTAGACGGAGCGGGGCGCACAGATACGCAGTATTTT. Amino acid sequence: CASSLVDGAGRTDTQYF.